The 27 T cell receptor beta chains below come from one sample, sequenced in a study of blood T cell repertoires in COVID-19. TCRdb's table, derived via immunoSEQ multiplex PCR, lists solely in-frame clones and lacks some. The top ten clones hold approximately 5% of a sample with roughly 150,000 clones, around 90% of them seen once. Material for sequencing was peripheral blood. All receptors derive from a man aged 18 to 35 with COVID-19, enrolled during active disease.

The chain has TRBV28 and TRBJ1-5; D gene uncertain. The CDR3 is made up of 11 amino acids. Germline lookup yields CDR1 MDHEN and CDR2 SYDVKM. The germline V and J ends were trimmed by 4 bases and 5 bases, with 3 bases remaining between them. In DNA form, the CDR3 reads TGTGCCAGCAGTTCATATCAGCCCCAGCATTTT. Protein product: CASSSYQPQHF.

The chain carries TRBV7-2 and TRBJ1-6; 10 bases match TRBD1. Germline CDR1 and CDR2: SGHTA and FQGNSA. V dropped 1 base and J dropped 8; count of bases not matched to a gene: 5. The CDR3 sequence is 16 residues long. The chain's CDR3 is CASSLVGTGVDSPLHF. CDR3 DNA: TGTGCCAGCAGCTTAGTTGGGACAGGGGTTGATTCACCCCTCCACTTT.

The rearrangement links TRBV29-1 to TRBJ2-7, with 9 bases lining up with TRBD2. Germline trimming cut 4 bases from V and 3 bases from J; bases unmatched to any gene: 4. Germline loops: CDR1 SQVTM, CDR2 ANQGSEA. The CDR3 covers 13 residues. CDR3 loop: CSVGAGGGYEQYF. The DNA for the CDR3 is TGCAGCGTTGGAGCGGGAGGTGGCTACGAGCAGTACTTC.

The chain couples TRBV11-2 to TRBJ2-7; no clear D. The V end was cut by 1 base, the J end by 6 bases, with 13 bases between. The length of the CDR3 is 14 residues. Germline V gene data show CDR1 as SGHAT and CDR2 as FQNNGV. CDR3 in amino acids: CASSLVGTSAEQYF. Written as DNA, the CDR3 is TGTGCCAGCAGCTTAGTGGGCACGTCCGCCGAGCAGTACTTC.

DNA for the CDR3: TGTGCCAGCCGCCTACTAGGGAGTGGGGGCACAGATACGCAGTATTTT. This gives the protein CASRLLGSGGTDTQYF. The genes are TRBV5-4 and TRBJ2-3; D may be TRBD2 (5 bases). Germline values: CDR1 SGHNT, CDR2 YYREEE (reference sequence). The CDR3 has 16 amino acids. Between the trimmed V and J ends, which lost 7 bases and 1 base, there was a span of 19 bases.

A single count supports this clone. This chain connects TRBV28 to TRBJ2-7; 11 nucleotides line up with TRBD2. V shed 4 bases and J 3 bases; nucleotides not matched to a gene: 11. CDR3 length: 17 residues. In germline, CDR1 is MDHEN, CDR2 SYDVKM. DNA for the CDR3: TGTGCCAGCAGTTCAGGGGCTAGCGGGAGGCCCTACTACGAGCAGTACTTC. Translation gives CASSSGASGRPYYEQYF. Full variable domain (rest looked up from reference TRBV28 and TRBJ2-7): DVKVTQSSRYLVKRTGEKVFLECVQDMDHENMFWYRQDPGLGLRLIYFSYDVKMKEKGDIPEGYSVSREKKERFSLILESASTNQTSMYLCASSSGASGRPYYEQYFGPGTRLTVT.

The chain has TRBV18 and TRBJ1-2; D not certain. Trimming removed 2 bases from V and 0 bases from J, with 13 bases in between. Germline V gives CDR1 KGHSH, CDR2 LQKENI. The CDR3 loop spans 16 amino acids. The DNA for the CDR3 is TGTGCCAGCTCACCAAACGGCGGCGGATCTAACTATGGCTACACCTTC. This encodes CASSPNGGGSNYGYTF.

This clone was seen a handful of times. This chain links TRBV28 with TRBJ2-7; TRBD1 matches at 8 bases. This CDR3 spans 14 amino acids. Germline CDR1 and CDR2: MDHEN and SYDVKM. V lost 6 bases, J lost 0 bases, and 4 bases stayed unmatched. The CDR3 DNA reads TGTGCCAGCAGGGGACAGGTATTCTCCTACGAGCAGTACTTC. Translation gives CASRGQVFSYEQYF.

The rearrangement links TRBV3-1 (or the pseudogene TRBV3-2) to TRBJ2-7; perhaps TRBD2 as D (5 bases). The CDR3 consists of 15 residues. The V gene lost 4 bases and the J gene lost 3 bases, with 16 bases spanning the gap. The V gene's germline CDR1 is LGHDT and CDR2 YNNKEL (reference sequence). This CDR3 reads CASSRLGGRIYEQYF. The CDR3 nucleotides read TGTGCCAGCAGCCGCCTGGGCGGGCGGATCTACGAGCAGTACTTC.

The chain links TRBV19 to TRBJ1-5; D is perhaps TRBD1 (6 bases). Germline V gives CDR1 LNHDA, CDR2 SQIVND (reference sequence). The V end was cut by 6 bases, the J end by 3 bases, with 15 bases between. CDR3 length: 15 amino acids. For the CDR3, the DNA is TGTGCCAGTAGCGTCACACAGGGATACAATCAGCCCCAGCATTTT. Translation: CASSVTQGYNQPQHF.

The J gene is TRBJ1-2, the V gene TRBV5-4; 7 bases are a match to TRBD1. V dropped 3 bases and J dropped 0; count of bases not matched to a gene: 5. The CDR3 is 15 amino acids. The germline gives CDR1 SGHNT, CDR2 YYREEE (reference sequence). CDR3 residues: CASSWGDSPNYGYTF. The CDR3 DNA follows: TGTGCCAGCAGCTGGGGGGACAGCCCTAACTATGGCTACACCTTC.

The genes are TRBV2 and TRBJ1-4; D is undetermined. Per the germline V gene, CDR1 is SNHLY and CDR2 is FYNNEI. V was trimmed by 4 bases and J by 5 bases, leaving 11 bases between them. The CDR3 loop spans 14 amino acids. The CDR3 loop is CASSVLLGNEKLFF. The CDR3 DNA sequence: TGTGCCAGCAGTGTTCTGTTGGGCAATGAAAAACTGTTTTTT.

The chain recombines TRBV5-1 with TRBJ2-2, with D uncertain. CDR3 length equals 15 residues. The V end lost 0 bases, the J end lost 1 base, and 7 bases lay between the germline ends. The germline V gene has CDR1 SGHRS and CDR2 YFSETQ. CDR3 bases: TGCGCCAGCAGCTTGGGTACAATGAACACCGGGGAGCTGTTTTTT. Protein product: CASSLGTMNTGELFF.

This clone was picked up one time. V and J are TRBV2 and TRBJ2-1; 8 positions match TRBD1. V shed 8 bases and J 1 base; nucleotides not matched to a gene: 4. There are 14 residues in the CDR3. The germline V gene has CDR1 SNHLY and CDR2 FYNNEI. This CDR3 is CASGRTGSYNEQFF. DNA for the CDR3: TGTGCCAGCGGGCGGACAGGGTCCTACAATGAGCAGTTCTTC.

This clone has just one count. The chain is built from TRBV6-1 and TRBJ2-1; D is possibly TRBD2 (6 bases). V gave up 2 bases and J gave up 1 base, with 12 bases separating them. Germline CDR1 and CDR2: MNHNS and SASEGT. The CDR3 covers 16 residues. The CDR3: CASSEMWRGSYNEQFF. The CDR3 DNA reads as TGTGCCAGCAGTGAAATGTGGAGGGGTTCCTACAATGAGCAGTTCTTC.

This clone was detected only once. The rearrangement links TRBV12-3 or TRBV12-4 to TRBJ1-5; D is uncertain. The CDR3 has 12 residues. Deletions cut 2 bases from V and 9 bases from J, with 8 bases between. CDR3 DNA: TGTGCCAGCAGTTTACAAGCTGGGCCCCAGCATTTT. It translates to CASSLQAGPQHF.

Written as DNA, the CDR3 is TGTGCCAGCAGCTGGACAGGGGACTCCTACGAGCAGTACTTC. Residues: CASSWTGDSYEQYF. This chain joins TRBV7-9 and TRBJ2-7; 9 bases align to TRBD1. From germline, CDR1 is SEHNR and CDR2 FQNEAQ (reference sequence). J was trimmed by 0 bases and V by 4 bases; bases with no gene match: 1. The length of the CDR3 is 14 residues.

V gene TRBV5-4 combines with J gene TRBJ2-7; D is possibly TRBD2 (7 bases). Germline CDR1 reads SGHNT; CDR2 reads YYREEE (reference sequence). This CDR3 region has 17 residues. V was clipped by 2 bases and J by 1 base, with 19 bases between them. The CDR3 protein is CASSFGPGRQGSYEQYF. The CDR3 bases are TGTGCCAGCAGCTTTGGACCCGGGAGGCAGGGGTCCTACGAGCAGTACTTC.

The chain links TRBV5-1 to TRBJ2-2; TRBD2 agrees at 9 bases. The CDR3 spans 16 residues. Germline V gene data show CDR1 as SGHRS and CDR2 as YFSETQ. The junction had 6 bases not matched to a gene; V was cut back by 0 bases and J by 6 bases. The CDR3, as DNA: TGCGCCAGCAGCTTGGCCCTAGCGGGAAAGTCCGGGGAGCTGTTTTTT. Amino acids: CASSLALAGKSGELFF.

This clone came up a few times. This chain uses TRBV24-1 with TRBJ2-2; 8 nucleotides line up with TRBD1. This CDR3 is 15 amino acids long. Germline lookup yields CDR1 KGHDR and CDR2 SFDVKD. Germline trimming cut 3 bases from V and 4 bases from J; bases unmatched to any gene: 3. The chain's CDR3 is CATSDGRGLTGELFF. In DNA form, the CDR3 reads TGTGCCACCAGTGATGGCAGGGGGCTCACCGGGGAGCTGTTTTTT.

V usage is TRBV20-1 and J usage is TRBJ2-7, with D maybe TRBD1 (5 bases). The germline V and J ends were trimmed by 4 bases and 6 bases, with 10 bases remaining between them. The CDR3 totals 11 residues. CDR1 and CDR2 from the germline V gene are DFQATT and SNEGSKA (reference sequence). This CDR3 is CSATDIAEQYF. CDR3 sequence (DNA): TGCAGTGCTACGGACATCGCCGAGCAGTACTTC.

The V call is TRBV19, the J call TRBJ2-1; D remains ambiguous. Germline values: CDR1 LNHDA, CDR2 SQIVND (reference sequence). This CDR3 is built from 13 residues. V dropped 5 bases and J dropped 0 bases, with 5 bases sitting between them. For the CDR3, the DNA is TGTGCCAGTAGTTTCGGCTCCTACAATGAGCAGTTCTTC. Protein: CASSFGSYNEQFF.

V and J are TRBV9 and TRBJ2-5, with D possibly being TRBD2 (6 bases). Germline lookup yields CDR1 SGDLS and CDR2 YYNGEE. Between the trimmed V and J ends, which lost 0 bases and 5 bases, there was a span of 17 bases. CDR3 length equals 16 residues. In nucleotides, the CDR3 is TGTGCCAGCAGCGTAGAAGGGAGGTCACCAAAGGAGACCCAGTACTTC. This codes for CASSVEGRSPKETQYF.

The V and J genes are TRBV3-1 (or the pseudogene TRBV3-2) and TRBJ2-2; 7 bases map to TRBD2. J lost 2 bases, V lost 4 bases, and 10 bases had no gene match. Germline CDR1 is LGHDT and CDR2 is YNNKEL (reference sequence). The CDR3 is 17 amino acids. The CDR3 DNA is TGTGCCAGCAGCCCCGCGGAGCGGGAAGAAAACACCGGGGAGCTGTTTTTT. This gives the protein CASSPAEREENTGELFF.

The chain joins TRBV13 to TRBJ2-7, with D possibly matching TRBD1 (5 bases). The CDR3 spans 13 residues. Germline CDR1 is PRHDT and CDR2 is FYEKMQ (reference sequence). Trimming took off 0 bases at V and 7 bases at J, with 10 bases between the two ends. The CDR3 protein is CASSLGRAWEQYF. CDR3 in DNA: TGTGCCAGCAGCTTAGGCAGGGCGTGGGAGCAGTACTTC.

V gene TRBV27 combines with J gene TRBJ1-5; no clear D. Germline CDR1 is MNHEY and CDR2 is SMNVEV (reference sequence). CDR3 length: 14 residues. The V end lost 6 bases, the J end lost 0 bases, and 9 bases lay between the germline ends. CDR3 amino acids: CASRLTISNQPQHF. CDR3 DNA: TGTGCCAGCAGACTGACTATTAGCAATCAGCCCCAGCATTTT.

CDR3 DNA: TGTGCCACCAGTGACCCCGGACAGGGTGATCCCTACGAGCAGTACTTC. This encodes CATSDPGQGDPYEQYF. The rearrangement joins TRBV24-1 to TRBJ2-7; TRBD1 agrees at 8 bases. The germline gives CDR1 KGHDR, CDR2 SFDVKD. This CDR3 comprises 16 residues. The V segment lost 4 bases and the J segment 2 bases; nucleotides outside the gene matches: 9.